This TCR beta chain was sequenced in a study of immune evolution from preneoplasia to lung adenocarcinoma. Patients had resection in Japan or China between the mid-2010s and the late 2010s. Histologic diagnosis was independently verified by two lung pathologists. Assay used: immunoSEQ multiplex PCR; TCRdb lists only in-frame clones, some missing. The profile shows some 5,100 clones, about 81% of them singletons. V was cut by 3 bases and J by 0 bases, with 11 bases left in between. In germline, CDR1 is SQVTM, CDR2 ANQGSEA. This CDR3 contains 14 residues. The receptor's source is a person between 50 and 69 years old with lung adenocarcinoma. J is TRBJ1-1 and V is TRBV29-1; D is unresolved. Sequenced material: FFPE normal lung tissue adjacent to the tumor. The CDR3 is CSVELQALNTEAFF. CDR3 in DNA: TGCAGCGTTGAGCTCCAGGCCCTGAACACTGAAGCTTTCTTT.